This is a list of T cell receptor beta chains from one sample in a study of T cells after yellow fever vaccination. TCRdb reprocessed the 5' RACE reads with MiXCR, giving one entry per CDR3 protein. The sample holds approximately 250,000 distinct CDR3 sequences, 5.2% seen once. The sequenced sample was CD4+ T cells sorted from PBMCs, obtained on the day of the yellow fever booster vaccination. The receptors come from a man aged 18 to 29 who received the YFV17D yellow fever vaccine. Both conserved end residues are part of each CDR3. D genes are given only for firm matches. Not all rows give a size; the values are once, few, many and, for expanded clones, a class.

j_gene	v_gene	d_gene	abundance	CDR3aa	CDR3nt
TRBJ2-2	TRBV7-2	NA	few	CASSFGGRNTGELFF	TGTGCCAGCAGCTTCGGAGGACGGAACACCGGGGAGCTGTTTTTT
TRBJ2-1	TRBV27	NA	many	CASSSSGTDEQFF	TGTGCCAGCAGTTCCTCGGGGACCGATGAGCAGTTCTTC
TRBJ2-5	TRBV20-1	TRBD1	few	CSAPPGGSMETQYF	TGCAGTGCTCCCCCAGGGGGTTCGATGGAGACCCAGTACTTC
TRBJ2-2	TRBV7-2	TRBD1	many	CASSQRQGHTGELFF	TGTGCCAGCAGTCAACGACAGGGACACACCGGGGAGCTGTTTTTT
TRBJ2-1	TRBV11-3	TRBD2	NA	CASSSFGLAGTNEQFF	TGTGCCAGCAGCTCCTTCGGACTAGCGGGGACCAATGAGCAGTTCTTC
TRBJ1-6	TRBV20-1	NA	few	CSARGSRISPLHF	TGCAGTGCTAGAGGAAGTAGGATTTCACCCCTCCACTTT
TRBJ1-5	TRBV2	TRBD1	few	CASSEVGGVQPQHF	TGTGCCAGCAGTGAAGTAGGGGGCGTTCAGCCCCAGCATTTT
TRBJ2-7	TRBV7-2	NA	many	CASSLKWGTTYEQYF	TGTGCCAGCAGCCTAAAATGGGGCACAACCTACGAGCAGTACTTC
TRBJ1-2	TRBV6-1	NA	NA	CASSAWGAGGYTF	TGTGCCAGCAGTGCATGGGGGGCGGGCGGCTACACCTTC
TRBJ1-1	TRBV29-1	TRBD1	few	CSGGPGQTNTEAFF	TGCAGCGGGGGCCCGGGACAGACGAACACTGAAGCTTTCTTT
TRBJ2-3	TRBV2	NA	NA	CASIWTPKLDTQYF	TGTGCCAGCATATGGACCCCCAAATTGGATACGCAGTATTTT
TRBJ2-4	TRBV4-3	NA	many	CASSQESGAGGNIQYF	TGCGCCAGCAGCCAAGAATCGGGGGCCGGTGGGAACATTCAGTACTTC
TRBJ1-2	TRBV18	NA	NA	CASSPTSDLNYGYTF	TGTGCCAGCTCACCAACTTCGGACCTTAACTATGGCTACACCTTC
TRBJ1-3	TRBV7-2	NA	NA	CASSLGSLSGNTIYF	TGTGCCAGCAGCTTAGGGAGTCTCTCTGGAAACACCATATATTTT
TRBJ1-6	TRBV6-2/TRBV6-3	TRBD1	NA	CASSPRTGKHNSPLHF	TGTGCCAGCAGTCCGCGGACAGGGAAGCATAATTCACCCCTCCACTTT
TRBJ2-4	TRBV10-3	NA	many	CAISDRDQIAKNIQYF	TGTGCCATCAGTGACAGGGATCAAATAGCCAAAAACATTCAGTACTTC
TRBJ2-3	TRBV7-2	TRBD2	many	CASSPGGGRGPDTQYF	TGTGCCAGCAGCCCGGGGGGGGGCCGGGGCCCAGATACGCAGTATTTT
TRBJ2-3	TRBV6-5	NA	few	CASSYWMATSTDTQYF	TGTGCCAGCAGTTACTGGATGGCGACTAGCACAGATACGCAGTATTTT